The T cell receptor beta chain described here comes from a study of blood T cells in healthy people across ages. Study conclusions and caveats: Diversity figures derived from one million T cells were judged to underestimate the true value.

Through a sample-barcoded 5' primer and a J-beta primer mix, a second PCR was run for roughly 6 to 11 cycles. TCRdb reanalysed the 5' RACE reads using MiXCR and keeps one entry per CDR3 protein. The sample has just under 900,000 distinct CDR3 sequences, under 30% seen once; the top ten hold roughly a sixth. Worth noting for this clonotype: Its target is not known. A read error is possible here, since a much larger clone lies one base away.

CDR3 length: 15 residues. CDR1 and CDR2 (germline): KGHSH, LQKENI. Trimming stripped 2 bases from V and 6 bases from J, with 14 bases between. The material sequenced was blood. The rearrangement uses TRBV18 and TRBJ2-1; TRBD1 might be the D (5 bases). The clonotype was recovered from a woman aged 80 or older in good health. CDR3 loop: CASSPTDKVCNEQFF. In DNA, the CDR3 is TGTGCCAGCTCACCAACGGACAAGGTCTGCAATGAGCAGTTCTTC.